This TCR beta chain appears in the sequencing data of a study of shared clonotypes between healthy human individuals (dated by TCRdb to about 2020). Regarding the research as a whole: A few men and a couple of women, aged 18 to 49 years, made up the cohort. To estimate repertoire size and how much clonotypes are shared between individuals, the study performed deep sequencing of blood TCR repertoires from a few healthy adults. For each donor, CD4 naive and CD4 memory were each given three plates, CD8 naive was given two plates, and CD8 memory was given one plate. To increase sequencing depth and limit assay-specific biases, different laboratories used diverse techniques to prepare libraries and sequence TCR repertoires. Leukapheresis yielded between about 0.8 and 8.9 billion PBMCs per donor.

General study outcomes and caveats: Pairwise subsampling indicated that sequencing depth was expected to affect the degree of clonotype sharing among donors. Rarefaction of sorted-subset datasets indicated incomplete sequencing despite the large sequencing depth. Higher generation probabilities were observed for clonotypes shared by all four sorted-subset donors than for non-shared clonotypes. Only blood was sampled, and tissue TCR repertoires likely differ from those in blood. About 4.5% of naive CD4, 3.5% of naive CD8, roughly 2.4% of memory CD4, and about 0.4% of memory CD8 clonotypes were shared across a handful of donors. Larger estimated clonotype richness was generally found for naive subsets than for memory subsets. Because the study included only a small number of donors, the genetic and exposure-history diversity represented was limited.

Taken from cysteine to phenylalanine, the CDR3 has 16 residues. Just the 48-base CDR3 DNA is kept, in frame starting at base 1. The germline V gene (reference sequence) supplies CDR1 MNHEY and CDR2 SMNVEV. Trimming accounts for 3 bases at V and 1 base at J, while the number of junction bases matched to no gene is 4. Healthy HIV-negative adults with no recently reported acute infections or vaccinations were included as donors. Only Caucasian adults living in Nashville, Tennessee, USA were represented among the donors. CD4+ T cells were enriched by magnetic negative selection, after which naive cells were positively selected on CD45RA and the negative fraction was taken as the memory subset. Blood was collected by leukapheresis, and PBMCs were isolated by Ficoll-Histopaque density gradient centrifugation and then cryopreserved in liquid nitrogen vapor phase. Analytical flow cytometry was used to check the purity and quantity of every magnetically sorted T cell population. From each sorted fraction, genomic DNA was isolated and quantified by UV absorbance on a Nanodrop 2000c.

About this clone: The specificity of this receptor is unknown. It has no much larger one-base neighbor in the sample; base qualities were not kept.

Using the deep immunoSEQ assay, multiplex PCR amplified TCR CDR3 regions from genomic DNA. For each cell subset, the extracted genomic DNA was distributed evenly across all wells of several immunoSEQ 96-well plates, and each plate served as one replicate. For sorted subsets, each replicate PCR was loaded with 200 ng genomic DNA, equivalent to about 33,000 T cell genomes. Purified libraries were quantified with a Qubit 3.0 fluorometer, sized on a Bioanalyzer 2100, and re-quantified with the KAPA Library Quantification kit. Every immunoSEQ 96-well plate was sequenced on a dedicated single-read 150-cycle Illumina NextSeq 550 flow cell. The study's own analysis went as follows. Because the immunoSEQ output held only junctional sequences and lacked quality scores, the filtering could not match the filtering applied to full-length reads. To assign V/J genes and CDR3, sequences were annotated using PyIR, a Python wrapper for IgBLAST v1.9, with IMGT germline references. Reads were removed for weak V/J assignments (E-value above 1e-6), missing CDR3, stop codons, out-of-frame junctions, or ambiguous translated residues. V3J clonotypes were defined by identical inferred V gene, J gene, and CDR3 amino acid sequence. To compute the percentage overlap between repertoires, the number of shared unique clonotypes was divided by the size of the smaller repertoire. Repertoire richness was assessed with RTK rarefaction, the Chao1 estimator, and Recon v2.1 estimates of unobserved clonotypes. Generation probabilities were computed with OLGA for all TCRbeta clonotypes obtained by the gDNA method from several donors. Drawn from immuneACCESS, this table holds only the in-frame rearrangements with V and J called that TCRdb kept. Clones are partly lost; checked studies trace under half to an unresolved V gene and leave the rest unexplained. Clonal size and the V and J genes are those of that table, whereas D and trimming came from the DNA. Present in this sample are about 2.4 million clones, roughly 93% of which were seen just once. The ten most abundant clones make up roughly 0.39% of the sample.

Source material: naive CD4+ T cells from PBMCs. The sample's cell subset or site label, in plain terms: CD45RA+ positively selected. This receptor was obtained from a young man in good health. Some clones in this sample may be carry-over from other donors' samples. The sequence links TRBV27 to TRBJ2-3, and 10 junction bases match TRBD2. The nucleotide sequence is given as TGTGCCAGCAGTTTTAGACTAGCGGGTCGCACAGATACGCAGTATTTT. It is translated as CASSFRLAGRTDTQYF.